Listed below are T cell receptor beta chains from one sample, sequenced in a study of vaccination and CD4 T cells after COVID-19. No antigen has been identified for these receptors. TCRdb passed the PCR reads through MiXCR, listing each CDR3 protein once. The table records about 10,000 distinct CDR3 sequences, 30% of them present only once. Sequences were derived from CD4+ T cells from blood, cultured in vitro, sampled after SARS-CoV-2 vaccination. All receptors derive from a human donor who had recovered from COVID-19. Both conserved end residues are part of each CDR3. D genes are given only for firm matches. Expanded clones are given a class, and other clones once, few, many or no size at all.

j_gene,abundance,d_gene,v_gene,CDR3aa,CDR3nt
TRBJ2-4,-,-,TRBV9,CASSMGENIQYF,TGTGCCAGCTCCATGGGGGAAAACATTCAGTACTTC
TRBJ2-1,-,-,TRBV7-2,CASTLGGGGSDEQFF,TGTGCCAGCACCTTGGGGGGGGGCGGGAGCGATGAGCAGTTCTTC
TRBJ1-5,-,TRBD1,TRBV7-2,CASSRETGGGQPQHF,TGTGCCAGCAGCCGAGAGACAGGGGGAGGTCAGCCCCAGCATTTT
TRBJ2-7,-,TRBD2,TRBV5-4,CASSSGVASGSYEQYF,TGTGCCAGCAGCTCGGGGGTCGCTAGCGGGTCCTACGAGCAGTACTTC
TRBJ2-5,-,-,TRBV4-3,CASSLDYGSRETQYF,TGCGCCAGCAGCCTGGATTACGGGAGTCGTGAGACCCAGTACTTC
TRBJ2-7,few,-,TRBV10-3,CAISGNWLGSEQYF,TGTGCCATCAGTGGGAACTGGTTGGGCTCCGAGCAGTACTTC
TRBJ1-5,few,-,TRBV18,CASSPGSQPNQPQHF,TGTGCCAGCTCACCAGGAAGCCAGCCCAATCAGCCCCAGCATTTT
TRBJ2-7,-,TRBD1,TRBV20-1,CSAKTGQGLYEQYF,TGCAGTGCTAAGACGGGACAGGGACTCTACGAGCAGTACTTC
TRBJ2-3,few,-,TRBV6-1,CASSNLGGSGTQYF,TGTGCCAGCAGTAACCTCGGAGGCTCCGGTACGCAGTATTTT
TRBJ1-5,few,-,TRBV20-1,CSARRPGPILGNQPQHF,TGCAGTGCTAGACGACCGGGCCCGATCCTAGGCAATCAGCCCCAGCATTTT
TRBJ2-1,-,-,TRBV10-1,CASSEPERVDNEQFF,TGCGCCAGCAGTGAGCCAGAGCGGGTAGACAATGAGCAGTTCTTC
TRBJ1-2,-,-,TRBV29-1,CSAESLQVGNGYTF,TGCAGCGCCGAAAGTTTACAGGTTGGGAATGGCTACACCTTC
TRBJ1-1,few,-,TRBV7-2,CASSFVGMNTEAFF,TGTGCCAGCAGCTTTGTGGGAATGAACACTGAAGCTTTCTTT
TRBJ2-4,few,-,TRBV7-2,CASTSGTLAKNIQYF,TGTGCCAGCACCTCGGGAACACTAGCCAAAAACATTCAGTACTTC
TRBJ1-5,-,-,TRBV6-1,CASSTQRGGNQPQHF,TGTGCCAGCAGTACACAGCGAGGGGGCAATCAGCCCCAGCATTTT
TRBJ2-7,few,TRBD2,TRBV20-1,CSAPTIAGGSYEQYF,TGCAGTGCACCGACGATAGCGGGAGGAAGTTACGAGCAGTACTTC
TRBJ1-2,-,-,TRBV28,CASSNQGPNYGYTF,TGTGCCAGCAGCAACCAGGGCCCTAACTATGGCTACACCTTC
TRBJ2-7,-,TRBD1,TRBV6-1,CASSGRRGLYEQYF,TGTGCCAGCAGTGGTCGAAGGGGGCTGTACGAGCAGTACTTC
TRBJ2-2,-,-,TRBV7-2,CASSLEVRVAGELFF,TGTGCCAGCAGCTTAGAGGTCAGGGTTGCCGGGGAGCTGTTTTTT
TRBJ2-3,large,TRBD1,TRBV6-1,CASKDRVGTDTQYF,TGTGCCAGCAAAGACAGGGTGGGCACAGATACGCAGTATTTT
TRBJ2-5,-,-,TRBV6-2/TRBV6-3,CASSEPRGAGETQYF,TGTGCCAGCAGTGAACCGAGGGGGGCAGGAGAGACCCAGTACTTC
TRBJ2-7,-,TRBD2,TRBV7-2,CASSLSGRRQYF,TGTGCCAGCAGCCTTAGCGGGAGGAGGCAGTACTTC
TRBJ2-2,-,-,TRBV19,CASKEGVQTGELFF,TGTGCCAGTAAGGAGGGAGTACAGACCGGGGAGCTGTTTTTT
TRBJ1-1,few,TRBD1,TRBV25-1,CASSVGTGMSFF,TGTGCCAGCAGTGTGGGGACAGGGATGTCTTTCTTT
TRBJ1-2,few,TRBD1,TRBV29-1,CSVSYTGAAGYTF,TGCAGCGTCTCTTATACAGGGGCGGCTGGCTACACCTTC
TRBJ2-7,-,TRBD2,TRBV7-2,CASSQRLASGSWYEQYF,TGTGCCAGCAGTCAGAGGCTTGCTAGCGGGAGTTGGTACGAGCAGTACTTC
TRBJ2-1,-,-,TRBV6-5,CASSSLSVGGANRHNEQFF,TGTGCCAGCAGTTCCCTTTCAGTAGGAGGCGCAAACCGACACAATGAGCAGTTCTTC
TRBJ2-3,once,-,TRBV7-9,CASSRTRGSTDTQYF,TGTGCCAGCAGCCGCACCAGGGGCAGCACAGATACGCAGTATTTT
TRBJ2-5,-,-,TRBV28,CASSFLHRGKETQYF,TGTGCCAGCAGTTTCCTACATCGCGGGAAAGAGACCCAGTACTTC
TRBJ2-4,-,TRBD2,TRBV5-1,CASSLETSGRANFLAKNIQYF,TGCGCCAGCAGCTTGGAGACTAGCGGGAGGGCAAACTTCCTAGCCAAAAACATTCAGTACTTC
TRBJ1-6,few,TRBD1,TRBV7-2,CASRSRQGANSPLHF,TGTGCCAGCAGATCTAGACAGGGCGCCAATTCACCCCTCCACTTT
TRBJ2-7,-,-,TRBV7-2,CASSGGGAFLYEQYF,TGTGCCAGCAGCGGGGGGGGGGCATTCCTCTACGAGCAGTACTTC
TRBJ1-5,-,TRBD1,TRBV10-2,CASSENRGNQPQHF,TGCGCCAGCTCCGAGAACAGGGGGAATCAGCCCCAGCATTTT
TRBJ1-4,-,-,TRBV28,CASSFSEGLFF,TGTGCCAGCAGTTTTTCGGAAGGACTGTTTTTT
TRBJ1-2,medium-sized,TRBD1,TRBV14,CASSQGLPGRGSGYTF,TGTGCCAGCAGCCAAGGCCTCCCGGGCAGGGGGAGCGGCTACACCTTC
TRBJ2-2,-,-,TRBV20-1,CSASRMDRTSRELFF,TGCAGTGCTAGCCGGATGGACAGAACTAGCCGGGAGCTGTTTTTT
TRBJ2-1,-,-,TRBV4-3,CASSRETSIHEQFF,TGCGCCAGCAGCCGCGAAACCAGTATCCATGAGCAGTTCTTC
TRBJ1-2,-,-,TRBV7-3,CASSPPGGRHGYTF,TGTGCCAGCAGCCCACCCGGGGGGAGGCATGGCTACACCTTC
TRBJ1-2,-,-,TRBV30,CAWSVIPRGYGYTF,TGTGCCTGGAGTGTAATCCCAAGGGGGTATGGCTACACCTTC
TRBJ2-7,-,-,TRBV20-1,CSAESTPYEQYF,TGCAGTGCTGAGTCAACCCCCTACGAGCAGTACTTC
TRBJ2-7,-,-,TRBV7-2,CASSLTGPTYEQYF,TGTGCCAGCAGCTTGACGGGGCCAACCTACGAGCAGTACTTC
TRBJ1-5,-,-,TRBV19,CASSLEDQPQHF,TGTGCCAGTAGCCTAGAGGATCAGCCCCAGCATTTT
TRBJ2-7,once,-,TRBV10-2,CASPYYEQYF,TGCGCCAGTCCATACTACGAGCAGTACTTC
TRBJ2-3,few,-,TRBV30,CAWSVLTSAGDTQYF,TGTGCCTGGAGTGTACTGACTAGTGCCGGTGATACGCAGTATTTT
TRBJ2-5,few,-,TRBV15,CATSTGTGEETQYF,TGTGCCACCAGCACGGGTACAGGAGAAGAGACCCAGTACTTC
TRBJ1-1,few,-,TRBV7-9,CASSLAPGANTEAFF,TGTGCCAGCAGCTTAGCTCCGGGGGCGAACACTGAAGCTTTCTTT
TRBJ1-5,-,-,TRBV6-1,CASSEGDRGYQPQHF,TGTGCCAGCAGTGAGGGTGACCGGGGATATCAGCCCCAGCATTTT
TRBJ2-7,few,-,TRBV19,CASSIDGEQYF,TGTGCCAGTAGTATAGATGGCGAGCAGTACTTC
TRBJ1-5,-,-,TRBV28,CASSLVLSNQPQHF,TGTGCCAGCAGTTTGGTTCTGAGCAATCAGCCCCAGCATTTT
TRBJ1-4,-,TRBD1,TRBV6-5,CASSYDRDGEKLFF,TGTGCCAGCAGTTACGACAGGGATGGGGAAAAACTGTTTTTT